These 4 T cell receptor beta chains were sequenced from one sample in a study of OX40 agonist ivuxolimab in advanced cancers. Assay: immunoSEQ multiplex PCR; the TCRdb copy retains only in-frame clones and omits some. This sample has tens of thousands of clones, with 85% to 90% found just once. The sample consisted of CD4+ or CD8+ T cells sorted from blood, taken in a trial of the OX40 agonist ivuxolimab. The source of these receptors is an adult with an advanced solid tumor such as melanoma, head and neck, liver or kidney cancer.

J is TRBJ2-3 and V is TRBV19; 8 bases agree with TRBD1. J lost 4 bases, V lost 7 bases, and 13 bases had no gene match. The CDR3 is made up of 16 amino acids. Germline V CDR1 and CDR2: LNHDA, SQIVND (reference sequence). The CDR3 DNA sequence: TGTGCCAGTAACCTTCAGGGGGCCGCCCCCGCAGATACGCAGTATTTT. Translating it yields CASNLQGAAPADTQYF.

The chain recombines TRBV11-3 with TRBJ2-7, with D perhaps matching TRBD2 (6 bases). Germline assignment: CDR1 SGHNT and CDR2 YENEEA. This CDR3 region has 12 residues. Here the CDR3 reads CAPAGTSYEQYF. The DNA for the CDR3 is TGTGCTCCAGCCGGGACTTCCTACGAGCAGTACTTC. Together with reference TRBV11-3 and TRBJ2-7, the CDR3 gives the full variable domain: EAGVVQSPRYKIIEKKQPVAFWCNPISGHNTLYWYLQNLGQGPELLIRYENEEAVDDSQLPKDRFSAERLKGVDSTLKIQPAELGDSAVYLCAPAGTSYEQYFGPGTRLTVT.

The V gene is TRBV7-8, the J gene TRBJ2-5, with TRBD2 as a possible D gene (5 bases). The V end was cut by 4 bases, the J end by 5 bases, with 20 bases between. Germline V gives CDR1 SGHVS, CDR2 FQNEAQ. This CDR3 comprises 16 residues. Written as DNA, the CDR3 is TGTGCCAGCAGCTCTCACGCCGGACTGGTGGTTGAGACCCAGTACTTC. It encodes CASSSHAGLVVETQYF.

CDR3 sequence: CASSQGPGTGDTYEQYF. The CDR3 DNA is TGCGCCAGCAGCCAAGGACCCGGGACAGGAGACACCTACGAGCAGTACTTC. J is TRBJ2-7 and V is TRBV4-1; 8 bases map to TRBD1. The CDR3 is 17 residues long. Per germline, CDR1 MGHRA and CDR2 YSYEKL. Trimming cost V 1 base and J 2 bases; bases outside gene matches: 10.